These T cell receptor beta chains were read from a single sample in a study of identical twins. One entry per CDR3 protein results from TCRdb running MiXCR on the 5' RACE reads. The profile shows roughly 1,500,000 distinct CDR3 sequences, roughly a third of them singletons. The sequencing input was cord blood. The receptors were sampled from a newborn girl in good health. Each CDR3 is given with its conserved first and last residue. The D gene is left open where the match is weak. The size of a clone is reported for some rows only, either as once, few or many, or as a class for expanded clones.

d_call: NA
v_call: TRBV5-6
j_call: TRBJ1-5
clone_size: NA
cdr3_aa: CASSLGSRTNQPQHF
cdr3_nt: TGTGCCAGCAGCTTGGGGTCCCGGACGAATCAGCCCCAGCATTTT

d_call: NA
v_call: TRBV12-3/TRBV12-4
j_call: TRBJ1-1
clone_size: NA
cdr3_aa: CASSLEGPDIEAFF
cdr3_nt: TGTGCCAGCAGTTTAGAGGGCCCGGACATTGAAGCTTTCTTT

d_call: NA
v_call: TRBV13
j_call: TRBJ2-1
clone_size: NA
cdr3_aa: CASSFCGGNEQFF
cdr3_nt: TGTGCCAGCAGCTTTTGTGGAGGGAATGAGCAGTTCTTC

d_call: NA
v_call: TRBV18
j_call: TRBJ1-4
clone_size: NA
cdr3_aa: CASSRRSTNEKLFF
cdr3_nt: TGTGCCAGCTCACGGCGGTCAACTAATGAAAAACTGTTTTTT

d_call: TRBD2
v_call: TRBV5-1
j_call: TRBJ2-2
clone_size: NA
cdr3_aa: CASSLASGSPGELFF
cdr3_nt: TGCGCCAGCAGCTTGGCTAGCGGGAGTCCCGGGGAGCTGTTTTTT

d_call: TRBD2
v_call: TRBV3-1
j_call: TRBJ2-1
clone_size: NA
cdr3_aa: CASSLRLASLGYEQFF
cdr3_nt: TGTGCCAGCAGCCTCCGACTAGCGAGTCTGGGGTATGAGCAGTTCTTC

d_call: NA
v_call: TRBV5-5
j_call: TRBJ1-2
clone_size: few
cdr3_aa: CASIKPGQGSGYTF
cdr3_nt: TGTGCCAGCATCAAACCGGGGCAGGGCTCTGGCTACACCTTC

d_call: TRBD1
v_call: TRBV5-1
j_call: TRBJ1-2
clone_size: few
cdr3_aa: CASSLDGTGDGYTF
cdr3_nt: TGCGCCAGCAGCTTGGATGGGACAGGGGATGGCTACACCTTC

d_call: NA
v_call: TRBV6-6
j_call: TRBJ1-6
clone_size: NA
cdr3_aa: CASSYESRPTNSPLHF
cdr3_nt: TGTGCCAGCAGTTACGAGAGCAGGCCAACAAATTCACCCCTCCACTTT

d_call: TRBD2
v_call: TRBV7-2
j_call: TRBJ2-1
clone_size: NA
cdr3_aa: CASSWLRTSGRGSYNEQFF
cdr3_nt: TGTGCCAGCAGCTGGTTACGGACTAGCGGGAGAGGGTCCTACAATGAGCAGTTCTTC

d_call: TRBD1
v_call: TRBV5-1
j_call: TRBJ1-1
clone_size: few
cdr3_aa: CASSLALTTGEAFF
cdr3_nt: TGCGCCAGCAGCTTGGCCTTGACCACAGGGGAGGCTTTCTTT

d_call: NA
v_call: TRBV20-1
j_call: TRBJ2-1
clone_size: NA
cdr3_aa: CSARGQEQDLNNEQFF
cdr3_nt: TGCAGTGCTAGAGGGCAAGAACAAGACCTGAACAATGAGCAGTTCTTC

d_call: NA
v_call: TRBV5-1
j_call: TRBJ2-1
clone_size: few
cdr3_aa: CASSLTGEDSYNEQFF
cdr3_nt: TGCGCCAGCAGCTTGACCGGGGAGGATTCATACAATGAGCAGTTCTTC

d_call: TRBD1
v_call: TRBV5-1
j_call: TRBJ1-4
clone_size: few
cdr3_aa: CASRGEGAPGEKLFF
cdr3_nt: TGCGCCAGCAGGGGCGAGGGGGCGCCAGGTGAAAAACTGTTTTTT

d_call: NA
v_call: TRBV29-1
j_call: TRBJ1-1
clone_size: NA
cdr3_aa: CSVEWGTNTEAFF
cdr3_nt: TGCAGCGTTGAATGGGGGACAAACACTGAAGCTTTCTTT

d_call: TRBD2
v_call: TRBV12-3/TRBV12-4
j_call: TRBJ2-1
clone_size: NA
cdr3_aa: CASSLPSGGTYNEQFF
cdr3_nt: TGTGCCAGCAGTTTACCTAGCGGGGGGACCTACAATGAGCAGTTCTTC

d_call: TRBD1
v_call: TRBV12-3/TRBV12-4
j_call: TRBJ2-7
clone_size: few
cdr3_aa: CASSRMTGFYEQYF
cdr3_nt: TGTGCCAGCAGCCGGATGACAGGGTTCTACGAGCAGTACTTC

d_call: NA
v_call: TRBV6-6
j_call: TRBJ1-6
clone_size: many
cdr3_aa: CASSYSEVNDSPLHF
cdr3_nt: TGTGCCAGCAGTTACTCTGAGGTTAACGATTCACCCCTCCACTTT

d_call: TRBD2
v_call: TRBV18
j_call: TRBJ2-7
clone_size: few
cdr3_aa: CASSPGGGRVYEQYF
cdr3_nt: TGTGCCAGCTCACCAGGCGGGGGAAGGGTCTACGAGCAGTACTTC

d_call: NA
v_call: TRBV3-1
j_call: TRBJ2-1
clone_size: NA
cdr3_aa: CVSSQANNEQFF
cdr3_nt: TGTGTCAGCAGCCAAGCCAACAATGAGCAGTTCTTC

d_call: NA
v_call: TRBV3-1
j_call: TRBJ2-5
clone_size: many
cdr3_aa: CASSQKYQETQYF
cdr3_nt: TGTGCCAGCAGCCAAAAGTACCAAGAGACCCAGTACTTC

d_call: TRBD2
v_call: TRBV4-2
j_call: TRBJ2-3
clone_size: NA
cdr3_aa: CASSQFHSGGRDTQYF
cdr3_nt: TGTGCCAGCAGCCAATTCCACAGCGGGGGGCGGGATACGCAGTATTTT

d_call: NA
v_call: TRBV4-1
j_call: TRBJ2-1
clone_size: NA
cdr3_aa: CASSQVTEYNEQFF
cdr3_nt: TGCGCCAGCAGCCAAGTTACAGAGTACAATGAGCAGTTCTTC

d_call: NA
v_call: TRBV12-3/TRBV12-4
j_call: TRBJ2-7
clone_size: many
cdr3_aa: CASTAGATYEQYF
cdr3_nt: TGTGCCAGCACTGCGGGCGCAACGTACGAGCAGTACTTC

d_call: NA
v_call: TRBV12-3/TRBV12-4
j_call: TRBJ2-7
clone_size: NA
cdr3_aa: CASSFLVPPLYEQYF
cdr3_nt: TGTGCCAGCAGTTTTCTAGTCCCCCCTCTATACGAGCAGTACTTC

d_call: TRBD2
v_call: TRBV10-3
j_call: TRBJ2-5
clone_size: NA
cdr3_aa: CAISESPSGTYEQYF
cdr3_nt: TGTGCCATCAGTGAGTCGCCTAGCGGGACATATGAGCAGTACTTC

d_call: TRBD1
v_call: TRBV4-1
j_call: TRBJ2-5
clone_size: NA
cdr3_aa: CASSQALFRTGNNEQYF
cdr3_nt: TGCGCCAGCAGCCAAGCCCTTTTTAGGACAGGGAACAATGAGCAGTACTTC

d_call: TRBD1
v_call: TRBV6-2/TRBV6-3
j_call: TRBJ2-5
clone_size: few
cdr3_aa: CASSYTGTGQETQYF
cdr3_nt: TGTGCCAGCAGTTACACCGGGACAGGTCAAGAGACCCAGTACTTC

d_call: NA
v_call: TRBV5-1
j_call: TRBJ2-1
clone_size: few
cdr3_aa: CASSFRDWIADEQFF
cdr3_nt: TGCGCCAGCAGCTTCCGGGACTGGATAGCGGATGAGCAGTTCTTC

d_call: NA
v_call: TRBV28
j_call: TRBJ2-7
clone_size: few
cdr3_aa: CATRQKYYEQYF
cdr3_nt: TGTGCCACCCGACAGAAGTACTACGAGCAGTACTTC

d_call: TRBD2
v_call: TRBV20-1
j_call: TRBJ2-7
clone_size: NA
cdr3_aa: CSAPRTSRFSYEQYF
cdr3_nt: TGCAGTGCTCCAAGGACTAGCCGGTTCTCCTACGAGCAGTACTTC

d_call: NA
v_call: TRBV20-1
j_call: TRBJ1-6
clone_size: few
cdr3_aa: CSPLSLSSPLHF
cdr3_nt: TGTAGTCCCTTATCCTTGAGTTCACCCCTCCACTTT

d_call: NA
v_call: TRBV3-1
j_call: TRBJ2-1
clone_size: NA
cdr3_aa: CASSPLSYNEQFF
cdr3_nt: TGTGCCAGCAGCCCCCTCTCTTACAATGAGCAGTTCTTC

d_call: NA
v_call: TRBV29-1
j_call: TRBJ2-7
clone_size: once
cdr3_aa: CSVGGQRKTRYF
cdr3_nt: TGCAGCGTTGGGGGCCAGCGGAAGACCCGGTACTTC

d_call: TRBD1
v_call: TRBV5-1
j_call: TRBJ2-7
clone_size: NA
cdr3_aa: CASSAGTAGYEQYF
cdr3_nt: TGCGCCAGCAGCGCTGGGACAGCCGGATACGAGCAGTACTTC

d_call: TRBD1
v_call: TRBV4-2
j_call: TRBJ1-2
clone_size: few
cdr3_aa: CASSQETGWDYGYTF
cdr3_nt: TGTGCCAGCAGCCAAGAGACAGGGTGGGACTATGGCTACACCTTC

d_call: NA
v_call: TRBV7-9
j_call: TRBJ1-2
clone_size: many
cdr3_aa: CASSLDGQNYGYTF
cdr3_nt: TGTGCCAGCAGCTTAGATGGACAGAACTATGGCTACACCTTC

d_call: TRBD1
v_call: TRBV7-9
j_call: TRBJ2-5
clone_size: few
cdr3_aa: CASRPRQGPEETQYF
cdr3_nt: TGTGCCAGCAGACCGAGACAGGGACCCGAAGAGACCCAGTACTTC

d_call: NA
v_call: TRBV13
j_call: TRBJ1-2
clone_size: few
cdr3_aa: CASSLRGGIYGYTF
cdr3_nt: TGTGCCAGCAGCTTAAGAGGGGGGATTTATGGCTACACCTTC

d_call: NA
v_call: TRBV29-1
j_call: TRBJ2-2
clone_size: once
cdr3_aa: CSVEEWRATNTGELFF
cdr3_nt: TGCAGCGTTGAAGAATGGCGGGCCACCAACACCGGGGAGCTGTTTTTT

d_call: NA
v_call: TRBV29-1
j_call: TRBJ1-3
clone_size: few
cdr3_aa: CSVDGGYGPGNTIYF
cdr3_nt: TGCAGCGTTGATGGGGGCTATGGGCCTGGAAACACCATATATTTT

d_call: NA
v_call: TRBV2
j_call: TRBJ1-1
clone_size: once
cdr3_aa: CASNWKGWGTEAFF
cdr3_nt: TGTGCCAGCAATTGGAAGGGTTGGGGCACTGAAGCTTTCTTT

d_call: TRBD2
v_call: TRBV4-2
j_call: TRBJ2-1
clone_size: NA
cdr3_aa: CASSQELAGSYNEQFF
cdr3_nt: TGTGCCAGCAGCCAAGAACTAGCGGGGTCCTACAATGAGCAGTTCTTC

d_call: NA
v_call: TRBV27
j_call: TRBJ2-3
clone_size: many
cdr3_aa: CASSPRRPDTQYF
cdr3_nt: TGTGCCAGCAGTCCTAGGAGGCCAGATACGCAGTATTTT

d_call: NA
v_call: TRBV5-1
j_call: TRBJ2-3
clone_size: NA
cdr3_aa: CAISPGDPSTDTQYF
cdr3_nt: TGCGCCATCAGCCCGGGAGATCCTAGCACAGATACGCAGTATTTT

d_call: NA
v_call: TRBV29-1
j_call: TRBJ2-7
clone_size: many
cdr3_aa: CSVELAYEQYF
cdr3_nt: TGCAGCGTTGAACTAGCGTACGAGCAGTACTTC

d_call: NA
v_call: TRBV28
j_call: TRBJ2-7
clone_size: NA
cdr3_aa: CASSSGWAYEQYF
cdr3_nt: TGTGCCAGCAGTTCGGGGTGGGCCTACGAGCAGTACTTC

d_call: NA
v_call: TRBV5-1
j_call: TRBJ1-2
clone_size: many
cdr3_aa: CASSLDINYGYTF
cdr3_nt: TGCGCCAGCAGCTTGGACATAAACTATGGCTACACCTTC

d_call: NA
v_call: TRBV12-3/TRBV12-4
j_call: TRBJ2-2
clone_size: NA
cdr3_aa: CASSNRVLTGELFF
cdr3_nt: TGTGCCAGCAGTAACAGGGTGTTGACCGGGGAGCTGTTTTTT

d_call: TRBD1
v_call: TRBV29-1
j_call: TRBJ1-2
clone_size: many
cdr3_aa: CSVTGGYGYTF
cdr3_nt: TGCAGCGTGACAGGGGGCTATGGCTACACCTTC

d_call: NA
v_call: TRBV6-6
j_call: TRBJ1-1
clone_size: NA
cdr3_aa: CAAGNTEAFF
cdr3_nt: TGTGCTGCGGGTAACACTGAAGCTTTCTTT